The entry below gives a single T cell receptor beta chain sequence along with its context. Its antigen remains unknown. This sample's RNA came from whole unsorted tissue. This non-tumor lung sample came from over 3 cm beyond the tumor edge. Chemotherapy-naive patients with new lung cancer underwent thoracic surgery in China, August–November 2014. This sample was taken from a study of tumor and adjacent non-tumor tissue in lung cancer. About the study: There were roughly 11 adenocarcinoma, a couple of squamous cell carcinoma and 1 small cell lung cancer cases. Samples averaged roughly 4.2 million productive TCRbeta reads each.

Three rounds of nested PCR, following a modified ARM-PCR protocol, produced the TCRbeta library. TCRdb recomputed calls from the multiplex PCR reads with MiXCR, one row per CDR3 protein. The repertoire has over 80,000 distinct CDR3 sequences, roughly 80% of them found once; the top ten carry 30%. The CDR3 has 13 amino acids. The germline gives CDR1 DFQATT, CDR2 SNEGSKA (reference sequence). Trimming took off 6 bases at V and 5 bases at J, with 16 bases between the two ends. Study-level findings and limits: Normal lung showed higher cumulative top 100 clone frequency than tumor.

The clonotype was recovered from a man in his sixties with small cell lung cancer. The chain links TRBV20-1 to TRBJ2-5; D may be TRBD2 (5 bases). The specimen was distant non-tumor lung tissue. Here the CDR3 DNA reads TGCAGTGCCTCCCCCGGGGTTGGGGAGACCCAGTACTTC. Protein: CSASPGVGETQYF.